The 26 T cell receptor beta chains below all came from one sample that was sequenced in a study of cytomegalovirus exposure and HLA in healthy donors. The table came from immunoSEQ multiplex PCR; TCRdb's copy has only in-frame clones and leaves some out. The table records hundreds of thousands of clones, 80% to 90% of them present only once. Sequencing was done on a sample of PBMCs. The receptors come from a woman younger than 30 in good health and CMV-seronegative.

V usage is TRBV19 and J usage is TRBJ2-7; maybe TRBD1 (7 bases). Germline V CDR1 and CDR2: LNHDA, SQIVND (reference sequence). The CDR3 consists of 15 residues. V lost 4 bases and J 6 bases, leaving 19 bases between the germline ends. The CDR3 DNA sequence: TGTGCCAGTAGTACCAACGGGGCGGGACAGACCGAGCAGTACTTC. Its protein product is CASSTNGAGQTEQYF.

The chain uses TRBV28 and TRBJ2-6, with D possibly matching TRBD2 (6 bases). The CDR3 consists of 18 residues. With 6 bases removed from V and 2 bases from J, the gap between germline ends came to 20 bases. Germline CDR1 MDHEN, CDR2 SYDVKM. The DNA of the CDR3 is TGTGCCAGCAGGGATAAAGGGAGGCTTCGTCCTGGGGCCAACGTCCTGACTTTC. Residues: CASRDKGRLRPGANVLTF.

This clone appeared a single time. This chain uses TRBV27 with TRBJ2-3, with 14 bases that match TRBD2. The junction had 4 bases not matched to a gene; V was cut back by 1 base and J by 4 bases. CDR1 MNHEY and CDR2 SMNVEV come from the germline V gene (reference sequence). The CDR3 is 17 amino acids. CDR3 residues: CASSLLRLAGGPDTQYF. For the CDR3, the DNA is TGTGCCAGCAGTTTATTAAGACTAGCGGGAGGGCCAGATACGCAGTATTTT.

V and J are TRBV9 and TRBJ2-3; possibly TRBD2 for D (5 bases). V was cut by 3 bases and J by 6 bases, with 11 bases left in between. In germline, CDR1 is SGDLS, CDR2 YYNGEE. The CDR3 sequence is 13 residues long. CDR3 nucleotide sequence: TGTGCCAGCAGCGCACTAGGTTCTGATACGCAGTATTTT. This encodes CASSALGSDTQYF.

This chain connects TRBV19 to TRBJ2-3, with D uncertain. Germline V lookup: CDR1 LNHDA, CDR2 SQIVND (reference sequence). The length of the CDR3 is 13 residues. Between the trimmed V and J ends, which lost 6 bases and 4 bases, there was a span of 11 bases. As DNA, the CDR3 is TGTGCCAGTAGCCCATGGAGCTCAGATACGCAGTATTTT. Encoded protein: CASSPWSSDTQYF.

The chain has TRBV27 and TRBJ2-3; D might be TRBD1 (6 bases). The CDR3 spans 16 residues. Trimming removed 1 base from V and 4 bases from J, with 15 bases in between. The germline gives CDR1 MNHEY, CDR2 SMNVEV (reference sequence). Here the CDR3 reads CASSLWGSTGSDTQYF. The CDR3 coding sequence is TGTGCCAGCAGTTTATGGGGGTCTACAGGGTCAGATACGCAGTATTTT.

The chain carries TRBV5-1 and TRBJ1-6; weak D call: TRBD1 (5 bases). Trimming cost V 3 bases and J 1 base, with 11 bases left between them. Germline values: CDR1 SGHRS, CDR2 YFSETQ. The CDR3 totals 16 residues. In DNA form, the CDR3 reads TGCGCCAGCAGCTCGACAGTTAGATCCTATAATTCACCCCTCCACTTT. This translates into CASSSTVRSYNSPLHF.

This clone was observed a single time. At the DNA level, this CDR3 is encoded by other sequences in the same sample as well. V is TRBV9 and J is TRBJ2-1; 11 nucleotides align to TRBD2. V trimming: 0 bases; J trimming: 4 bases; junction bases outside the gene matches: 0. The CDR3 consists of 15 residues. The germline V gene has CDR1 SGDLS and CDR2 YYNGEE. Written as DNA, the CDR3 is TGTGCCAGCAGCGTAGGACTAGCGGGGTACAATGAGCAGTTCTTC. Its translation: CASSVGLAGYNEQFF.

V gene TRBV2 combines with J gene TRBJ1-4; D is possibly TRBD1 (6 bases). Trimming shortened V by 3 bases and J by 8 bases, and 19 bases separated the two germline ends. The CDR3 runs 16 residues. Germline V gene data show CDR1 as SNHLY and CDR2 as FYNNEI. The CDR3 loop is CASSDIVRGAREKLFF. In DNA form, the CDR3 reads TGTGCCAGCAGTGATATTGTCCGGGGGGCTCGCGAAAAACTGTTTTTT.

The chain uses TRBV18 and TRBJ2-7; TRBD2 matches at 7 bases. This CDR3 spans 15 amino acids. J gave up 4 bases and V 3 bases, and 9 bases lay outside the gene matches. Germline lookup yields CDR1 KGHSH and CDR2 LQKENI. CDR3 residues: CASSPGRGGKYEQYF. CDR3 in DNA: TGTGCCAGCTCACCGGGACGGGGAGGGAAGTACGAGCAGTACTTC.

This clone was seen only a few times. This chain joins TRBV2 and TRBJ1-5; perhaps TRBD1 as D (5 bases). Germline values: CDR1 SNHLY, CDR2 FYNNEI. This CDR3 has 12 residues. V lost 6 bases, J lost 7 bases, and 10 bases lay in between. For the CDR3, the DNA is TGTGCCAGCAGGGGGCAGTGGCAGCCCCAGCATTTT. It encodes CASRGQWQPQHF.

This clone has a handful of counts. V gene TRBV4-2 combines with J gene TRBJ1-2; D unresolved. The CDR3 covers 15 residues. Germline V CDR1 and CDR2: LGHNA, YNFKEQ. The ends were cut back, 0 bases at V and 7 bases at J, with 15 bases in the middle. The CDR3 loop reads CASSQDGADSVGYTF. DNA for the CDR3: TGTGCCAGCAGCCAAGATGGCGCGGACTCCGTTGGCTACACCTTC.

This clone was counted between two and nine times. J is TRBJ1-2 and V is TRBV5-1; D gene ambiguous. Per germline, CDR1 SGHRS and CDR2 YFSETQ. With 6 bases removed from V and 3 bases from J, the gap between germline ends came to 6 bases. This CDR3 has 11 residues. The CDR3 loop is CASTGDYGYTF. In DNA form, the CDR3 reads TGCGCCAGCACCGGGGACTATGGCTACACCTTC.

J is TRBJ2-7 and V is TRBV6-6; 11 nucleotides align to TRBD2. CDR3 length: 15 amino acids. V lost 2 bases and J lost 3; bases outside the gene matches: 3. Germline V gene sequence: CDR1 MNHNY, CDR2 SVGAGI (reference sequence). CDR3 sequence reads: CASSYILAGGYEQYF. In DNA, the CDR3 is TGTGCCAGCAGTTACATTCTAGCGGGGGGCTACGAGCAGTACTTC.

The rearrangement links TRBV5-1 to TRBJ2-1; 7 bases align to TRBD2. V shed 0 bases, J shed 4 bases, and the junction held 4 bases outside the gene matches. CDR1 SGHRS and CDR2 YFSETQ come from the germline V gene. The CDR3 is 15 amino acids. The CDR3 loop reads CASSLAGGGYNEQFF. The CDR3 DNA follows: TGCGCCAGCAGCTTGGCGGGGGGAGGGTACAATGAGCAGTTCTTC.

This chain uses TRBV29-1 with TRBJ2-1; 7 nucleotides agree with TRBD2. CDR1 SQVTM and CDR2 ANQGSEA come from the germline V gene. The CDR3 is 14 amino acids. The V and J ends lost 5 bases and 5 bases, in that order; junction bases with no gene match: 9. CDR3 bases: TGCAGCGTTCCGAGCGGGGCGAGCCACAATGAGCAGTTCTTC. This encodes CSVPSGASHNEQFF.

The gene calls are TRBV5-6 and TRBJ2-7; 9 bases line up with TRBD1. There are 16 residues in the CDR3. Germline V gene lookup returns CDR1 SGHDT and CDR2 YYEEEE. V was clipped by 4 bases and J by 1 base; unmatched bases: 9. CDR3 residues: CASSPWDREQSYEQYF. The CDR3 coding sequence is TGTGCCAGCAGCCCATGGGACAGGGAACAGTCCTACGAGCAGTACTTC.

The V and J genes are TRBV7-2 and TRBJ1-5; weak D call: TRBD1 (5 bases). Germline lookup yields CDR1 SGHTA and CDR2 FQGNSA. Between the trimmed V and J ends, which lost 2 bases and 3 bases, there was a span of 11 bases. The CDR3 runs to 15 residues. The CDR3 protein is CASSLSGYPNQPQHF. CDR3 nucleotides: TGTGCCAGCAGCTTATCAGGGTACCCCAATCAGCCCCAGCATTTT.

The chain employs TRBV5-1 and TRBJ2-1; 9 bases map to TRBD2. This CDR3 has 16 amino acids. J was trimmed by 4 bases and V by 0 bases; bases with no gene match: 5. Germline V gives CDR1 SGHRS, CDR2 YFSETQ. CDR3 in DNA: TGCGCCAGCAGCTTGGTAGCGGGAGTGGAATACAATGAGCAGTTCTTC. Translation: CASSLVAGVEYNEQFF.

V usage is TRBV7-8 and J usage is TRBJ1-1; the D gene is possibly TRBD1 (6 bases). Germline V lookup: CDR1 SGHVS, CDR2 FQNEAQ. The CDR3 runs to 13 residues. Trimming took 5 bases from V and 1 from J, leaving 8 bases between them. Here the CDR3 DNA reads TGTGCCAGCAGCCCGGGACAGAACACTGAAGCTTTCTTT. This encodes CASSPGQNTEAFF.

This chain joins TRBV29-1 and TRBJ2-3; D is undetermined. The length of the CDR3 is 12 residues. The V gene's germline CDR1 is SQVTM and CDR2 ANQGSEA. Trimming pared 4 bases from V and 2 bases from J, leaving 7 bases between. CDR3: CSVVQNTDTQYF. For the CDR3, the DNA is TGCAGCGTTGTGCAGAACACAGATACGCAGTATTTT.

CDR3 amino acids: CASSQDAGLRTEAFF. Written as DNA, the CDR3 is TGCGCCAGCAGCCAAGACGCGGGGTTAAGGACTGAAGCTTTCTTT. The V call is TRBV4-1, the J call TRBJ1-1; D call uncertain. The germline V gene encodes CDR1 MGHRA and CDR2 YSYEKL. This CDR3 has 15 residues. The V end lost 0 bases, the J end lost 5 bases, and 13 bases lay between the germline ends.

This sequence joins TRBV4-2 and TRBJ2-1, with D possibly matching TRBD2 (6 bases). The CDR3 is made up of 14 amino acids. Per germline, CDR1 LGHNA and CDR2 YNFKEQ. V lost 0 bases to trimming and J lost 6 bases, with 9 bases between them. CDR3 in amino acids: CASSQDGTVNEQFF. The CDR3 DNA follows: TGTGCCAGCAGCCAAGACGGGACTGTCAATGAGCAGTTCTTC.

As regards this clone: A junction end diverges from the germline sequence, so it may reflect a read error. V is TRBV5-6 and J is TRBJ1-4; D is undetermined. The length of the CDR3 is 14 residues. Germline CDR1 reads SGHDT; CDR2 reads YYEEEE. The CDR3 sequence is CASSLGWVNGKLFF. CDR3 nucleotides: TGTGCCAGCAGCCTAGGATGGGTCAATGGAAAACTGTTTTTT. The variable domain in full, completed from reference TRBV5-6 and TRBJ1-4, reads DAGVTQSPTHLIKTRGQQVTLRCSPKSGHDTVSWYQQALGQGPQFIFQYYEEEERQRGNFPDRFSGHQFPNYSSELNVNALLLGDSALYLCASSLGWVNGKLFFGSGTQLSVL.

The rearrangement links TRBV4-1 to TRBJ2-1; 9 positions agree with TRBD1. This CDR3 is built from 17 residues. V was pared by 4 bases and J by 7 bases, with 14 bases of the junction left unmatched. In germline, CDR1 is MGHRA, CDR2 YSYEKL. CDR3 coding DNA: TGCGCCAGCAGCCCCCTCCCCGGAACAGGGGGCTGGAATGAGCAGTTCTTC. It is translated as CASSPLPGTGGWNEQFF.

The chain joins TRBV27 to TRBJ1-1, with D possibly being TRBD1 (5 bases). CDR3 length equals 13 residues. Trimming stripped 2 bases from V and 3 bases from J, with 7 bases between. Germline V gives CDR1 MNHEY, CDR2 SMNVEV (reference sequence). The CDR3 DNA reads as TGTGCCAGCAGTTTAGGGGCCGACACTGAAGCTTTCTTT. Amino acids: CASSLGADTEAFF.